This T cell receptor beta chain was identified during a study of identical twins. Study conclusions and caveats: Cross-sectional statistical analysis was relied on for the conclusions, without the same donors being followed.

In germline, CDR1 is ENHRY, CDR2 SYGVKD. V lost 4 bases to trimming and J lost 1 base; unmatched junction nucleotides: 2. The CDR3 length is 15 residues. In this sample, this clonotype turned up a few times. Antigen specificity is unknown. With template switching, a universal primer site was added, and the cDNA carried unique molecular identifiers. TCRdb re-called the 5' RACE reads with MiXCR, one entry per CDR3 protein. This table has approximately 680,000 distinct CDR3 sequences, about 7% appearing once. In addition, the sample was reused for a study of yellow fever vaccine responses in identical twins. That report notes: Among the twins, the vaccine T cell response reportedly seemed partly convergent and partly personalized.

The chain has TRBV10-3 and TRBJ1-1, with 11 bases fitting TRBD1. What was sequenced was PBMCs. The clonotype originates from a woman aged 18 to 35 in good health. CDR3 coding DNA: TGTGCCATCAGTGCAGGACAGGGGGCGAACACTGAAGCTTTCTTT. Translation: CAISAGQGANTEAFF.